The next 23 T cell receptor beta chains were all read from a single sample in a study of CD8+CD57+ T cells in acquired aplastic anemia listed by TCRdb under 2018. The sequencer was an Illumina HiSeq 2000. Genomic DNA was used as template for profiling of TCR beta VDJ combinations and CDR3 sequences. Through fastp at Q25 and MiXCR, TCRdb rebuilt clones from the public reads, retaining in-frame beta chains. Each entry is one CDR3 protein sequence, shown with its most common DNA and genes. For this sample the table gives under 200,000 distinct CDR3 sequences, of which about three fifths were detected only once. The biggest ten clones account for less than 55% of the sample. Input material: sorted CD4+, CD8+, or CD8+CD57+ T cells (not recorded which) from PBMCs. These receptors originate from a human donor in good health.

The chain carries TRBV20-1 and TRBJ2-1, with a weak D call TRBD1 (5 bases). Germline CDR1 DFQATT, CDR2 SNEGSKA (reference sequence). The germline V and J ends were trimmed by 5 bases and 3 bases, with 14 bases remaining between them. The CDR3 has 14 amino acids. The CDR3 DNA reads TGCAGTGCTCCCCAGGGTACGGACTACAATGAGCAGTTCTTC. Protein sequence: CSAPQGTDYNEQFF.

The gene calls are TRBV29-1 and TRBJ2-5; TRBD2 matches at 9 bases. Germline loops: CDR1 SQVTM, CDR2 ANQGSEA. This CDR3 is 13 amino acids long. J gave up 3 bases and V 3 bases, and 2 bases lay outside the gene matches. In nucleotides, the CDR3 is TGCAGCGTTGAGTCTAGCGGGAAAGAGACCCAGTACTTC. Translation gives CSVESSGKETQYF.

The J gene is TRBJ1-1, the V gene TRBV4-3; TRBD1 is a possible D gene (6 bases). The length of the CDR3 is 15 residues. Germline-derived CDR1 and CDR2 are LGHNA and YSLEER. Trimming took 1 base from V and 0 from J, leaving 9 bases between them. CDR3 residues: CASSQGRDMNTEAFF. In DNA form, the CDR3 reads TGCGCCAGCAGCCAAGGACGGGACATGAACACTGAAGCTTTCTTT.

V gene TRBV27 combines with J gene TRBJ2-1; 7 bases line up with TRBD1. Germline CDR1 MNHEY, CDR2 SMNVEV (reference sequence). The CDR3 runs to 13 residues. The J segment lost 10 bases and the V segment lost 6 bases, leaving 9 bases of the junction unmatched. CDR3 residues: CASSSQGSGEQFF. The CDR3 DNA follows: TGTGCCAGCAGCTCACAGGGGAGTGGGGAGCAGTTCTTC.

The table lists this clonotype with a count of one. The V and J genes are TRBV19 and TRBJ2-3; TRBD2 agrees at 9 bases. The germline CDR1 and CDR2 sequences are LNHDA and SQIVND (reference sequence). This CDR3 comprises 15 residues. Trimming removed 6 bases from V and 2 bases from J; junction bases left unmatched: 6. CDR3 in DNA: TGTGCCAGTAGCCAGCGGGGGGCACACACAGATACGCAGTATTTT. It translates to CASSQRGAHTDTQYF.

This chain links TRBV20-1 with TRBJ1-6, with a weak D call TRBD1 (5 bases). The V end was cut by 3 bases, the J end by 4 bases, with 10 bases between. CDR3 size: 14 residues. Germline assignment: CDR1 DFQATT and CDR2 SNEGSKA (reference sequence). The CDR3 nucleotides are TGCAGTGCTAGTCCGGGACGGTATAATTCACCCCTCCACTTT. Translating gives CSASPGRYNSPLHF.

The rearrangement uses TRBV5-4 and TRBJ2-3, with a tentative D call TRBD1 (6 bases). CDR1 SGHNT and CDR2 YYREEE come from the germline V gene (reference sequence). CDR3 length: 17 amino acids. V gave up 4 bases and J gave up 2 bases, with 20 bases separating them. The CDR3, as DNA: TGTGCCAGCAGCCTACAAACAGGGCCCCATGACACAGATACGCAGTATTTT. It translates to CASSLQTGPHDTDTQYF.

The J gene is TRBJ2-1, the V gene TRBV2, with 7 bases lining up with TRBD1. The CDR3 contains 13 residues. V lost 5 bases, J lost 7 bases, and 5 bases stayed unmatched. Germline V lookup: CDR1 SNHLY, CDR2 FYNNEI. Here the CDR3 DNA reads TGTGCCAGCAGTCCCGACAGGGTGAATGAGCAGTTCTTC. Amino acid sequence: CASSPDRVNEQFF.

The chain recombines TRBV11-2 with TRBJ2-7; TRBD2 matches at 11 bases. In germline, CDR1 is SGHAT, CDR2 FQNNGV. Trimming at V came to 4 bases and at J to 4 bases, leaving 6 bases not matched to a gene. This CDR3 is built from 15 residues. The CDR3 DNA reads TGTGCCAGCAGCTCCGTAGCGGGAGGGTGGTACGAGCAGTACTTC. The encoded protein is CASSSVAGGWYEQYF.

This clonotype was seen ten or more times. The rearrangement uses TRBV13 and TRBJ2-1; 11 nucleotides align to TRBD1. The ends lost 0 bases at V and 8 bases at J; junction bases unmatched: 3. CDR3 size: 15 residues. Germline V lookup: CDR1 PRHDT, CDR2 FYEKMQ (reference sequence). In DNA form, the CDR3 reads TGTGCCAGCAGCTTAGGCTGGGGACAGGGGGATGAGCAGTTCTTC. Protein sequence: CASSLGWGQGDEQFF.

V usage is TRBV2 and J usage is TRBJ2-5; 9 positions match TRBD1. The CDR3 is 13 amino acids. CDR1 SNHLY and CDR2 FYNNEI come from the germline V gene. J was trimmed by 6 bases and V by 3 bases; bases with no gene match: 2. Here the CDR3 reads CASSDDRGKTQYF. The CDR3 DNA reads as TGTGCCAGCAGTGACGACAGGGGGAAGACCCAGTACTTC.

Details on this clonotype: A clone one base away is much larger, so this may be a read error. V gene TRBV10-2 combines with J gene TRBJ1-1; D is uncertain. Looked up from germline, CDR1 is WSHSY and CDR2 is SAAADI. This CDR3 has 15 residues. CDR3 sequence reads: CVSSESPEEGTEAFF. The CDR3 region has the DNA TGCGTCAGCAGTGAGTCGCCCGAGGAAGGCACTGAAGCTTTCTTT.

The rearrangement joins TRBV7-9 to TRBJ2-5; TRBD1 matches at 8 bases. The J segment lost 4 bases and the V segment lost 1 base, leaving 5 bases of the junction unmatched. The CDR3 covers 15 residues. Germline lookup yields CDR1 SEHNR and CDR2 FQNEAQ (reference sequence). CDR3 sequence (DNA): TGTGCCAGCAGCTTAGTGGTAACAGGGGGAGAGACCCAGTACTTC. Translated, it gives CASSLVVTGGETQYF. Full variable domain (remainder filled in from reference TRBV7-9 and TRBJ2-5): DTGVSQNPRHKITKRGQNVTFRCDPISEHNRLYWYRQTLGQGPEFLTYFQNEAQLEKSRLLSDRFSAERPKGSFSTLEIQRTEQGDSAMYLCASSLVVTGGETQYFGPGTRLLVL.

This chain joins TRBV19 and TRBJ2-5, with D perhaps matching TRBD2 (7 bases). Germline assignment: CDR1 LNHDA and CDR2 SQIVND (reference sequence). V gave up 8 bases and J gave up 5 bases, with 12 bases separating them. The CDR3 runs 12 residues. The CDR3 region is CASSEGGETQYF. The CDR3 DNA is TGTGCCAGTTCCGAGGGGGGGGAGACCCAGTACTTC.

In this sample, this clonotype turned up a few times. The V gene is TRBV19, the J gene TRBJ1-3; D is uncertain. Germline assignment: CDR1 LNHDA and CDR2 SQIVND (reference sequence). The CDR3 loop spans 14 amino acids. The V end was cut by 3 bases, the J end by 4 bases, with 10 bases between. The CDR3: CASSMYGLGNTIYF. DNA of the CDR3: TGTGCCAGTAGTATGTACGGGCTCGGAAACACCATATATTTT.

The J gene is TRBJ2-5, the V gene TRBV7-8, with 12 bases aligning to TRBD1. The CDR3 is made up of 15 amino acids. Germline V gene lookup returns CDR1 SGHVS and CDR2 FQNEAQ. V lost 6 bases and J lost 4; bases outside the gene matches: 6. The CDR3 sequence is CASRQEGQGAETQYF. The CDR3 coding sequence is TGTGCCAGCAGACAAGAGGGACAGGGGGCAGAGACCCAGTACTTC. Variable domain in full (rest from reference TRBV7-8 and TRBJ2-5): GAGVSQSPRYKVAKRGQDVALRCDPISGHVSLFWYQQALGQGPEFLTYFQNEAQLDKSGLPSDRFFAERPEGSVSTLKIQRTQQEDSAVYLCASRQEGQGAETQYFGPGTRLLVL.

This chain connects TRBV12-3 or TRBV12-4 to TRBJ2-3; D is tentatively TRBD1 or TRBD2 (5 bases each). V was trimmed by 6 bases and J by 10 bases, leaving 20 bases between them. CDR3 length equals 14 residues. The CDR3 protein is CASSPGMEDLAQYF. The CDR3 DNA reads TGTGCCAGCAGCCCAGGGATGGAGGACTTGGCGCAGTATTTT.

The gene calls are TRBV7-9 and TRBJ2-7; TRBD2 aligns across 7 bases. The CDR3 sequence is 12 residues long. In germline, CDR1 is SEHNR, CDR2 FQNEAQ (reference sequence). Germline trimming cut 4 bases from V and 5 bases from J; bases unmatched to any gene: 2. This CDR3 is CASSSGRDEQYF. CDR3 sequence (DNA): TGTGCCAGCAGCTCGGGGAGGGACGAGCAGTACTTC.

This sequence joins TRBV7-9 and TRBJ2-2, with 10 bases matching TRBD2. The CDR3 is made up of 18 amino acids. The germline gives CDR1 SEHNR, CDR2 FQNEAQ (reference sequence). Trimming at V came to 5 bases and at J to 2 bases, leaving 11 bases not matched to a gene. CDR3 nucleotides: TGTGCCAGCAGCCTCCCCTCTAGCGGGGGAGTAAACACCGGGGAGCTGTTTTTT. Translation gives CASSLPSSGGVNTGELFF. Looking up the rest from reference TRBV7-9 and TRBJ2-2 gives the full variable domain: DTGVSQNPRHKITKRGQNVTFRCDPISEHNRLYWYRQTLGQGPEFLTYFQNEAQLEKSRLLSDRFSAERPKGSFSTLEIQRTEQGDSAMYLCASSLPSSGGVNTGELFFGEGSRLTVL.

This sequence joins TRBV2 and TRBJ2-1; no definite D call. CDR1 and CDR2 from the germline V gene are SNHLY and FYNNEI. The CDR3 extends over 13 amino acids. The V gene lost 7 bases and the J gene lost 5 bases, with 12 bases spanning the gap. This CDR3 reads CASTPSPNNEQFF. CDR3 bases: TGTGCCAGCACCCCGTCACCTAACAATGAGCAGTTCTTC.

This chain joins TRBV20-1 and TRBJ2-7; 10 bases are shared with TRBD2. Per germline, CDR1 DFQATT and CDR2 SNEGSKA (reference sequence). The length of the CDR3 is 15 residues. V lost 3 bases to trimming and J lost 5 bases; unmatched junction nucleotides: 10. DNA of the CDR3: TGCAGTGCTAGGGGAGCTAGCGGGAGAACCCACGAGCAGTACTTC. Its translation is CSARGASGRTHEQYF.

The V and J genes are TRBV9 and TRBJ2-3, with D maybe TRBD2 (6 bases). This CDR3 spans 14 amino acids. Between the trimmed V and J ends, which lost 0 bases and 6 bases, there was a span of 11 bases. Germline V gene data show CDR1 as SGDLS and CDR2 as YYNGEE. The CDR3: CASSVVLADDTQYF. CDR3 in DNA: TGTGCCAGCAGCGTAGTACTAGCAGACGATACGCAGTATTTT.

This clonotype occurred a few times. The rearrangement joins TRBV9 to TRBJ2-3; maybe TRBD1 (5 bases). This CDR3 has 15 residues. From germline, CDR1 is SGDLS and CDR2 YYNGEE. Trimming took off 4 bases at V and 0 bases at J, with 12 bases between the two ends. CDR3 sequence (DNA): TGTGCCAGCAGCTACGACAGTGCTAGCACAGATACGCAGTATTTT. Residues: CASSYDSASTDTQYF.